This T cell receptor (beta chain) was found in a study of T cells of healthy individuals (dated by TCRdb to 2016 to 2019). To prepare the library, 5' RACE was applied. For sequencing, an Illumina MiSeq was employed. TCRdb took the public reads, trimmed them with fastp at Q25, ran MiXCR for clone calling and kept in-frame beta chains. Merged by CDR3 protein, the rows form single entries marked with the most common genes and DNA. This sample holds more than 85,000 distinct CDR3 sequences; around 17% were observed only once. The biggest ten clones account for over 5% of the sample. With respect to this clonotype: Its specific antigen is unknown. Base qualities are missing; no much larger clone stands one base away.

V lost 0 bases and J lost 3 bases; the stretch between them is 8 bases long. The CDR3 runs 14 amino acids, cysteine and phenylalanine included. CDR3 DNA is the only sequence kept; it has 42 bases, read in frame from the first base. CDR1 and CDR2 (SGDLS, YYNGEE) derive from the germline V gene. Rearrangement joined TRBV9 to TRBJ2-3, with an unclear D gene assignment. The sequence was collected from a human donor in good health. The DNA sequence is as follows: TGTGCCAGCAGCGTAGATGCAGCTACAGATACGCAGTATTTT. This codes for CASSVDAATDTQYF. This CDR3, with the reference TRBV9 and TRBJ2-3 proteins standing in past its ends, gives the full variable domain DSGVTQTPKHLITATGQRVTLRCSPRSGDLSVYWYQQSLDQGLQFLIQYYNGEERAKGNILERFSAQQFPDLHSELNLSSLELGDSALYFCASSVDAATDTQYFGPGTRLTVL.